These 29 T cell receptor beta chains were all obtained from the same sample, sequenced in a study of early T cells in non-severe SARS-CoV-2 infection. A single record per CDR3 protein comes from TCRdb applying MiXCR to the 5' RACE reads. The data show under 85,000 distinct CDR3 sequences, around 13% seen once. Sequenced here: whole blood, sampled at baseline. These receptors came from an adult who was a healthcare worker with PCR-confirmed SARS-CoV-2 infection or an uninfected control (not recorded which).

The chain uses TRBV10-3 and TRBJ1-2; a weak D match, TRBD1 (5 bases). Trimming removed 6 bases at V and 4 bases at J, with 12 bases between. This CDR3 is built from 13 residues. CDR1 and CDR2 from the germline V gene are ENHRY and SYGVKD. CDR3 residues: CAIRETDLYGYTF. CDR3 DNA: TGTGCCATCAGAGAGACAGACCTCTATGGCTACACCTTC.

The chain recombines TRBV28 with TRBJ2-5; 7 bases match TRBD1. The CDR3 sequence is 15 residues long. The V and J ends lost 6 bases and 1 base, in that order; junction bases with no gene match: 8. The germline CDR1 and CDR2 sequences are MDHEN and SYDVKM. The CDR3 here is CASSLPGDSQETQYF. The DNA of the CDR3 is TGTGCCAGCAGCCTCCCCGGGGACAGCCAAGAGACCCAGTACTTC.

The V and J genes are TRBV5-5 and TRBJ1-2, with a possible D match to TRBD1 (5 bases). Germline CDR1 SGHKS, CDR2 YYEKEE (reference sequence). Trimming pared 2 bases from V and 7 bases from J, leaving 9 bases between. The CDR3 totals 12 residues. The CDR3 region has the DNA TGTGCCAGCAGCTTACAGGAGGCTGGCTACACCTTC. It is translated as CASSLQEAGYTF.

This chain connects TRBV27 to TRBJ2-1; 15 positions agree with TRBD2. The CDR3 has 15 residues. Trimming removed 4 bases from V and 12 bases from J; junction bases left unmatched: 7. Germline loops: CDR1 MNHEY, CDR2 SMNVEV (reference sequence). The CDR3 here is CASSSGLAGGLGQFF. CDR3 DNA: TGTGCCAGCAGTTCGGGACTAGCGGGGGGCCTCGGGCAGTTCTTC.

V gene TRBV27 combines with J gene TRBJ2-1; D unresolved. V was cut by 2 bases and J by 5 bases, with 13 bases left in between. Germline CDR1 and CDR2: MNHEY and SMNVEV (reference sequence). CDR3 length: 15 residues. DNA of the CDR3: TGTGCCAGCAGTTTACAGTTCGTCATTAACAATGAGCAGTTCTTC. Translation gives CASSLQFVINNEQFF.

The chain couples TRBV27 to TRBJ2-7; D could derive from TRBD1 or TRBD2 (7 bases each). The V gene's germline CDR1 is MNHEY and CDR2 SMNVEV (reference sequence). CDR3 size: 14 residues. V was trimmed by 4 bases and J by 9 bases, leaving 19 bases between them. CDR3 sequence (DNA): TGTGCCAGCAGTTCGGGGGGCGGGACAGCCGGGCAGTACTTC. Protein product: CASSSGGGTAGQYF.

This clonotype has a count of ten or more. The chain has TRBV12-3 or TRBV12-4 and TRBJ2-6; D ambiguous. Trimming stripped 7 bases from V and 0 bases from J, with 10 bases between. The CDR3 extends over 15 amino acids. CDR3 coding DNA: TGTGCCAGCAACCTAAGGAGCTCTGGGGCCAACGTCCTGACTTTC. This codes for CASNLRSSGANVLTF.

This rearrangement joins TRBV11-2 to TRBJ1-6; D is unresolved. V lost 0 bases to trimming and J lost 4 bases, with 7 bases between them. CDR3 length: 15 amino acids. CDR1 and CDR2 from the germline V gene are SGHAT and FQNNGV. The chain's CDR3 is CASSLDSGYNSPLHF. The CDR3 DNA is TGTGCCAGCAGCTTAGATTCGGGGTATAATTCACCCCTCCACTTT.

This clonotype was recorded at least ten times. The V call is TRBV20-1, the J call TRBJ1-1; D may be TRBD1 (6 bases). The CDR3 consists of 13 residues. Germline V lookup: CDR1 DFQATT, CDR2 SNEGSKA (reference sequence). Trimming cost V 8 bases and J 4 bases, with 17 bases left between them. CDR3 nucleotide sequence: TGCAGTTCCTTAGGGGGGGCCGGCACTGAAGCTTTCTTT. This encodes CSSLGGAGTEAFF.

This clonotype was seen a handful of times. The chain is built from TRBV3-1 and TRBJ2-7; the D gene could be TRBD1 or TRBD2 (5 bases each). The CDR3 is made up of 15 amino acids. V was trimmed by 1 base and J by 1 base, leaving 11 bases between them. The germline gives CDR1 LGHDT, CDR2 YNNKEL (reference sequence). The chain's CDR3 is CASSQAGTGSYEQYF. The CDR3 DNA reads TGTGCCAGCAGCCAAGCCGGGACGGGATCCTACGAGCAGTACTTC.

This clonotype was counted only a few times. The chain recombines TRBV10-3 with TRBJ2-7, with 10 bases matching TRBD1. Germline CDR1 ENHRY, CDR2 SYGVKD. V lost 6 bases, J lost 5 bases, and 7 bases stayed unmatched. The length of the CDR3 is 14 residues. CDR3 residues: CAIRSTGTGDEQYF. In nucleotides, the CDR3 is TGTGCCATCAGATCGACCGGGACAGGGGACGAGCAGTACTTC.

The chain links TRBV18 to TRBJ1-1, with D maybe TRBD1 (6 bases). The V gene's germline CDR1 is KGHSH and CDR2 LQKENI. This CDR3 is 12 amino acids long. With 3 bases removed from V and 6 bases from J, the gap between germline ends came to 8 bases. DNA of the CDR3: TGTGCCAGCTCACCTGGACAGTCTGAAGCTTTCTTT. Translated, it gives CASSPGQSEAFF.

The CDR3, as DNA: TGCAGTGCTAGAGACCAGACTAGCGGGAGTTTCAATGAGCAGTTCTTC. It yields the protein CSARDQTSGSFNEQFF. This chain connects TRBV20-1 to TRBJ2-1; 12 bases are shared with TRBD2. The trim removed 0 bases at V and 6 bases at J, leaving 6 bases unmatched. The CDR3 covers 16 residues. Germline V lookup: CDR1 DFQATT, CDR2 SNEGSKA (reference sequence).

CDR3 in amino acids: CASSRDGGPYEQYF. Written as DNA, the CDR3 is TGTGCCAGCAGCCGGGACGGAGGGCCCTACGAGCAGTACTTC. This chain uses TRBV7-2 with TRBJ2-7; D possibly corresponds to TRBD2 (6 bases). The V end was cut by 5 bases, the J end by 2 bases, with 13 bases between. This CDR3 spans 14 amino acids. Germline loops: CDR1 SGHTA, CDR2 FQGNSA.

This chain joins TRBV7-9 and TRBJ2-7; 10 bases fit TRBD1. J gave up 3 bases and V 3 bases, and 5 bases lay outside the gene matches. The CDR3 has 15 residues. Per the germline V gene, CDR1 is SEHNR and CDR2 is FQNEAQ (reference sequence). CDR3 in DNA: TGTGCCAGCAGCTTTGGACAGGGGGGGAGCTACGAGCAGTACTTC. Protein sequence: CASSFGQGGSYEQYF. The full variable domain, completed using reference TRBV7-9 and TRBJ2-7, is DTGVSQNPRHKITKRGQNVTFRCDPISEHNRLYWYRQTLGQGPEFLTYFQNEAQLEKSRLLSDRFSAERPKGSFSTLEIQRTEQGDSAMYLCASSFGQGGSYEQYFGPGTRLTVT.

The rearrangement links TRBV15 to TRBJ2-3, with D unclear. The germline CDR1 and CDR2 sequences are LNHNV and YYDKDF (reference sequence). The CDR3 spans 15 residues. Trimming removed 0 bases from V and 4 bases from J, with 11 bases in between. DNA of the CDR3: TGTGCCACCAGCAGAGAAGGACCCGGGTCAGATACGCAGTATTTT. Translation: CATSREGPGSDTQYF.

This clonotype was seen a few times. This chain joins TRBV19 and TRBJ2-1, with 8 bases fitting TRBD2. The trim removed 4 bases at V and 0 bases at J, leaving 5 bases unmatched. The germline V gene encodes CDR1 LNHDA and CDR2 SQIVND (reference sequence). This CDR3 has 16 amino acids. The CDR3 loop reads CASSSTSGHSYNEQFF. The DNA for the CDR3 is TGTGCCAGTAGTAGTACTAGCGGACACTCCTACAATGAGCAGTTCTTC.

J is TRBJ2-1 and V is TRBV24-1; a possible D gene is TRBD2 (6 bases). Germline CDR1 KGHDR, CDR2 SFDVKD. Trimming left V 10 bases short and J 4 bases short, with 13 bases between. This CDR3 is 13 amino acids long. CDR3 residues: CATSMAGYNEQFF. CDR3 bases: TGTGCCACATCGATGGCGGGGTACAATGAGCAGTTCTTC.

The table lists this clonotype with many counts. The chain combines TRBV20-1 with TRBJ2-1; TRBD2 matches at 10 bases. This CDR3 has 17 residues. The germline gives CDR1 DFQATT, CDR2 SNEGSKA (reference sequence). The ends lost 0 bases at V and 7 bases at J; junction bases unmatched: 12. The CDR3 spells CSARDRPGLAGVNEQFF. The CDR3 nucleotides read TGCAGTGCTAGAGATCGGCCGGGGCTAGCGGGAGTTAATGAGCAGTTCTTC.

This sequence joins TRBV30 and TRBJ2-7, with TRBD2 matching over 7 bases. The junction had 5 bases not matched to a gene; V was cut back by 3 bases and J by 3 bases. The CDR3 spans 13 residues. Germline assignment: CDR1 GTSNPN and CDR2 SVGIG (reference sequence). The CDR3 DNA reads TGTGCCTGGAGCCCTAGCGGCTTCTACGAGCAGTACTTC. Translation: CAWSPSGFYEQYF. Filled out from reference TRBV30 and TRBJ2-7, the complete variable domain reads SQTIHQWPATLVQPVGSPLSLECTVEGTSNPNLYWYRQAAGRGLQLLFYSVGIGQISSEVPQNLSASRPQDRQFILSSKKLLLSDSGFYLCAWSPSGFYEQYFGPGTRLTVT.

This clonotype was picked up many times. The chain couples TRBV28 to TRBJ2-2; 7 bases are shared with TRBD1. J gave up 5 bases and V 5 bases, and 11 bases lay outside the gene matches. The CDR3 runs to 16 residues. Per the germline V gene, CDR1 is MDHEN and CDR2 is SYDVKM. The DNA for the CDR3 is TGTGCCAGCAGTCCCCGTGGACAGGTGAAAACCGGGGAGCTGTTTTTT. Protein product: CASSPRGQVKTGELFF. Supplemented by reference TRBV28 and TRBJ2-2, the full variable domain reads DVKVTQSSRYLVKRTGEKVFLECVQDMDHENMFWYRQDPGLGLRLIYFSYDVKMKEKGDIPEGYSVSREKKERFSLILESASTNQTSMYLCASSPRGQVKTGELFFGEGSRLTVL.

This clonotype was seen repeatedly, ten times or more. V is TRBV6-2 or TRBV6-3 and J is TRBJ2-2; D gene unclear. The CDR3 sequence is 16 residues long. V was trimmed by 2 bases and J by 5 bases, leaving 15 bases between them. Germline V gene lookup returns CDR1 MNHEY and CDR2 SVGEGT. As DNA, the CDR3 is TGTGCCAGCAGTTACCCCCCTGGGCAAGTAACCGGGGAGCTGTTTTTT. This gives the protein CASSYPPGQVTGELFF.

In this sample, this clonotype turned up a few times. The J gene is TRBJ2-2, the V gene TRBV5-5; weak D call: TRBD2 (6 bases). The CDR3 covers 15 residues. The V gene lost 5 bases and the J gene lost 2 bases, with 13 bases spanning the gap. Per germline, CDR1 SGHKS and CDR2 YYEKEE (reference sequence). CDR3 DNA sequence: TGTGCCAGCAGGACCGGGAGAGTAAACACCGGGGAGCTGTTTTTT. This sequence encodes CASRTGRVNTGELFF.

This chain connects TRBV2 to TRBJ2-1, with TRBD1 matching over 8 bases. After removal of 6 bases from V and 6 bases from J, the junction contained 4 bases not matched to a gene. The CDR3 is 13 amino acids. The germline CDR1 and CDR2 sequences are SNHLY and FYNNEI. This CDR3 reads CASRLTGVNEQFF. DNA for the CDR3: TGTGCCAGCAGATTGACAGGGGTCAATGAGCAGTTCTTC. Filled out from reference TRBV2 and TRBJ2-1, the complete variable domain reads EPEVTQTPSHQVTQMGQEVILRCVPISNHLYFYWYRQILGQKVEFLVSFYNNEISEKSEIFDDQFSVERPDGSNFTLKIRSTKLEDSAMYFCASRLTGVNEQFFGPGTRLTVL.

V and J are TRBV10-3 and TRBJ2-3; D is possibly TRBD2 (5 bases). This CDR3 is 14 amino acids long. CDR1 and CDR2 from the germline V gene are ENHRY and SYGVKD. V lost 2 bases and J 8 bases, leaving 14 bases between the germline ends. DNA for the CDR3: TGTGCCATCAGTGAGCCGAAGAGCCGGGGTACGCAGTATTTT. Translated: CAISEPKSRGTQYF.

The chain links TRBV7-2 to TRBJ2-7; the match to TRBD2 covers 10 bases. CDR1 is SGHTA, CDR2 FQGNSA, per germline. The CDR3 extends over 16 amino acids. V was clipped by 4 bases and J by 2 bases; unmatched bases: 8. The CDR3: CASSYLGLATTYEQYF. The CDR3 DNA is TGTGCCAGCAGCTACCTGGGACTAGCGACCACCTACGAGCAGTACTTC.

In its sample, this clonotype was seen a few times. This chain joins TRBV18 and TRBJ2-1; possible D gene TRBD2, 5 bases. The CDR3 runs to 12 residues. From germline, CDR1 is KGHSH and CDR2 LQKENI. The germline V and J ends were trimmed by 4 bases and 15 bases, with 16 bases remaining between them. The CDR3 coding sequence is TGTGCCAGCTCACGAAAGGAGGCCCCGGGGTTCTTC. Protein: CASSRKEAPGFF.

This clonotype was seen repeatedly, ten times or more. This sequence joins TRBV7-9 and TRBJ2-1, with a weak D call TRBD2 (5 bases). The CDR3 covers 13 residues. Germline CDR1 SEHNR, CDR2 FQNEAQ (reference sequence). V was pared by 6 bases and J by 6 bases, with 12 bases between. The CDR3 bases are TGTGCCAGCAGGCCCCGGGGTCCCAATGAGCAGTTCTTC. Translated: CASRPRGPNEQFF.

This clonotype was observed a handful of times. The chain has TRBV12-3 or TRBV12-4 and TRBJ2-7, with a tentative D call TRBD1 (5 bases). The CDR3 is 12 amino acids. The ends were cut back, 5 bases at V and 3 bases at J, with 8 bases in the middle. The CDR3 nucleotides read TGTGCCAGCAGTCCCAGGGACTACGAGCAGTACTTC. Amino acid sequence: CASSPRDYEQYF.